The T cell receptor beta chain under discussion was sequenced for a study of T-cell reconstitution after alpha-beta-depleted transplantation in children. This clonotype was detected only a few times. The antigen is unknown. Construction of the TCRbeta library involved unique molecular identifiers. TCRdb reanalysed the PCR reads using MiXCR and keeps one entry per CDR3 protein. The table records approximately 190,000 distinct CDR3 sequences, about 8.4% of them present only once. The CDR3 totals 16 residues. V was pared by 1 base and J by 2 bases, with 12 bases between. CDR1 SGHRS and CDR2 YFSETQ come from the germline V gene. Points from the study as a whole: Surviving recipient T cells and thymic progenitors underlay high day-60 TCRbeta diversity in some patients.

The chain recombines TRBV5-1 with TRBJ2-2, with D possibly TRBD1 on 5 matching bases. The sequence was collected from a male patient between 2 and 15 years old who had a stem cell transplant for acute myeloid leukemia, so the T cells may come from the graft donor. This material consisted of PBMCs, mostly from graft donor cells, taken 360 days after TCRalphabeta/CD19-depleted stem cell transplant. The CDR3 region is CASSLMTDVNTGELFF. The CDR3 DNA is TGCGCCAGCAGCTTGATGACAGACGTCAACACCGGGGAGCTGTTTTTT.